Shown below are 14 T cell receptor beta chains from a single sample sequenced in a study of T cell responses to AZD1222 COVID-19 vaccine. TCRdb's table, derived via immunoSEQ multiplex PCR, lists solely in-frame clones and lacks some. The top ten clones hold under 4.5% of a sample with approximately 110,000 clones, about 88% of them seen once. The sequencing used peripheral blood, collected on day 0 of AZD1222 vaccination. The receptors shown here come from an adult in good health.

The chain has TRBV7-2 and TRBJ1-2; a weak D match, TRBD1 (5 bases). The CDR3 is made up of 17 amino acids. Trimming cost V 2 bases and J 2 bases, with 18 bases left between them. CDR1 is SGHTA, CDR2 FQGNSA, per germline. The DNA of the CDR3 is TGTGCCAGCAGCTTAAGGGCAGGGAGGCCCCTAAACTATGGCTACACCTTC. Translating gives CASSLRAGRPLNYGYTF.

J is TRBJ1-1 and V is TRBV11-3; D call uncertain. The CDR3 sequence is 14 residues long. In germline, CDR1 is SGHNT, CDR2 YENEEA. V dropped 5 bases and J dropped 1 base, with 11 bases sitting between them. The CDR3 region has the DNA TGTGCCAGCAGCCGAGGTCGGTGGAACACTGAAGCTTTCTTT. Residues: CASSRGRWNTEAFF.

This CDR3 is CATSRVGTAEAFF. The CDR3 nucleotides are TGTGCCACCAGCAGAGTGGGGACAGCCGAAGCTTTCTTT. V gene TRBV15 combines with J gene TRBJ1-1; 7 bases agree with TRBD1. Germline lookup yields CDR1 LNHNV and CDR2 YYDKDF (reference sequence). The trim removed 1 base at V and 8 bases at J, leaving 4 bases unmatched. The length of the CDR3 is 13 residues.

The V and J genes are TRBV5-1 and TRBJ1-5; weak D call: TRBD1 (5 bases). The germline V gene encodes CDR1 SGHRS and CDR2 YFSETQ. This CDR3 region has 14 residues. Trimming stripped 1 base from V and 6 bases from J, with 11 bases between. In DNA, the CDR3 is TGCGCCAGCAGCTTGTCGGGGGGAGGTCAGCCCCAGCATTTT. It translates to CASSLSGGGQPQHF.

This clone has only one observation. V and J are TRBV7-2 and TRBJ1-6; a weak D match, TRBD1 (6 bases). The CDR3 runs 15 residues. V lost 7 bases and J lost 7, with 17 bases in between. In germline, CDR1 is SGHTA, CDR2 FQGNSA. CDR3 amino acids: CASKKGGSGNSPLHF. CDR3 coding DNA: TGTGCCAGCAAAAAAGGGGGTTCGGGAAATTCACCCCTCCACTTT.

The chain recombines TRBV3-1 (or the pseudogene TRBV3-2) with TRBJ2-3; D gene uncertain. This CDR3 has 13 residues. Germline CDR1 LGHDT, CDR2 YNNKEL (reference sequence). Trimming cost V 4 bases and J 5 bases, with 10 bases left between them. The DNA of the CDR3 is TGTGCCAGCAGCCGCGCTGGTAAAGATACGCAGTATTTT. It translates to CASSRAGKDTQYF.

The rearrangement links TRBV5-1 to TRBJ1-5; D call uncertain. V was clipped by 0 bases and J by 5 bases, with 12 bases between them. The CDR3 is made up of 15 amino acids. Germline V gene lookup returns CDR1 SGHRS and CDR2 YFSETQ. The CDR3 bases are TGCGCCAGCAGCTTGGGGGGAGGGCTTCATCAGCCCCAGCATTTT. Encoded protein: CASSLGGGLHQPQHF.

This chain links TRBV18 with TRBJ1-5, with D perhaps TRBD1 (5 bases). Germline lookup yields CDR1 KGHSH and CDR2 LQKENI. CDR3 length equals 13 residues. V gave up 4 bases and J gave up 6 bases, with 10 bases separating them. In nucleotides, the CDR3 is TGTGCCAGCTCACTGACAGACTCTCAGCCCCAGCATTTT. Its protein is CASSLTDSQPQHF.

This chain links TRBV7-2 with TRBJ1-1, with D hard to call. The CDR3 runs to 14 residues. Germline-derived CDR1 and CDR2 are SGHTA and FQGNSA. The ends were cut back, 5 bases at V and 1 base at J, with 11 bases in the middle. CDR3 sequence: CASSPSNQNTEAFF. The DNA of the CDR3 is TGTGCCAGCAGCCCCTCAAATCAGAACACTGAAGCTTTCTTT. The whole variable domain, remainder taken from reference TRBV7-2 and TRBJ1-1, is GAGVSQSPSNKVTEKGKDVELRCDPISGHTALYWYRQSLGQGLEFLIYFQGNSAPDKSGLPSDRFSAERTGGSVSTLTIQRTQQEDSAVYLCASSPSNQNTEAFFGQGTRLTVV.

The chain employs TRBV7-9 and TRBJ2-5; D is ambiguous. The V and J ends lost 2 bases and 0 bases respectively, with 10 bases between them. In germline, CDR1 is SEHNR, CDR2 FQNEAQ (reference sequence). The CDR3 covers 15 residues. The CDR3, as DNA: TGTGCCAGCAGCTTATTGGGCAGGTACCAAGAGACCCAGTACTTC. It is translated as CASSLLGRYQETQYF.

This chain uses TRBV27 with TRBJ2-6, with D possibly TRBD1 on 6 matching bases. This CDR3 has 18 amino acids. Looked up from germline, CDR1 is MNHEY and CDR2 is SMNVEV (reference sequence). V shed 3 bases and J shed 0 bases, with 15 bases lying between them. CDR3: CASSFQRQVSSGANVLTF. The CDR3 DNA is TGTGCCAGCAGTTTTCAAAGACAGGTCAGCTCTGGGGCCAACGTCCTGACTTTC. Supplemented by reference TRBV27 and TRBJ2-6, the full variable domain reads EAQVTQNPRYLITVTGKKLTVTCSQNMNHEYMSWYRQDPGLGLRQIYYSMNVEVTDKGDVPEGYKVSRKEKRNFPLILESPSPNQTSLYFCASSFQRQVSSGANVLTFGAGSRLTVL.

CDR3 nucleotide sequence: TGTGCCAGCAGCTTAGAGACAGGGGGCACCGGGGAGCTGTTTTTT. This encodes CASSLETGGTGELFF. J is TRBJ2-2 and V is TRBV11-2; 9 bases agree with TRBD1. The CDR3 has 15 amino acids. V was pared by 0 bases and J by 4 bases, with 0 bases of the junction left unmatched. CDR1 is SGHAT, CDR2 FQNNGV, per germline.

The V gene is TRBV5-1, the J gene TRBJ2-1, with 11 bases lining up with TRBD2. The V gene's germline CDR1 is SGHRS and CDR2 YFSETQ. The V and J ends lost 4 bases and 2 bases, in that order; junction bases with no gene match: 5. The CDR3 is 16 residues long. The CDR3 coding sequence is TGCGCCAGCAGCGGGGGACTAGCGGTTACCTACAATGAGCAGTTCTTC. It codes for CASSGGLAVTYNEQFF.

The CDR3 coding sequence is TGTGCCAGCGGTCGACAGGGCTATAATTCACCCCTCCACTTT. Translation gives CASGRQGYNSPLHF. The chain is built from TRBV6-5 and TRBJ1-6; TRBD1 matches at 7 bases. V lost 8 bases and J lost 3; bases outside the gene matches: 4. CDR3 length equals 14 residues. Germline CDR1 and CDR2: MNHEY and SVGAGI.